These 29 T cell receptor beta chains were all obtained from the same sample, sequenced in a study of blood T cell repertoires in COVID-19. Repertoires were generated with immunoSEQ multiplex PCR, while TCRdb's copy carries only in-frame clones and drops some. Of about 200,000 clones in the sample, 80% to 90% were seen once. The sequencing input was PBMCs or T cells enriched from blood (not recorded which). Receptor source: a woman between 25 and 40 years old who had been exposed to COVID-19.

This sequence joins TRBV7-2 and TRBJ1-3; 10 bases align to TRBD1. J was trimmed by 1 base and V by 4 bases; bases with no gene match: 1. Germline values: CDR1 SGHTA, CDR2 FQGNSA. This CDR3 is 15 amino acids long. The CDR3 DNA is TGTGCCAGCAGCTGGACAGGGGGATCTGGAAACACCATATATTTT. Amino acids: CASSWTGGSGNTIYF.

The chain is built from TRBV2 and TRBJ1-1; 7 nucleotides line up with TRBD1. CDR1 and CDR2 from the germline V gene are SNHLY and FYNNEI. The ends lost 6 bases at V and 1 base at J; junction bases unmatched: 5. CDR3 size: 14 residues. Here the CDR3 reads CASRTGNWNTEAFF. CDR3 in DNA: TGTGCCAGCAGGACAGGGAACTGGAACACTGAAGCTTTCTTT.

The J gene is TRBJ2-2, the V gene TRBV7-9, with 9 bases aligning to TRBD2. CDR1 is SEHNR, CDR2 FQNEAQ, per germline (reference sequence). This CDR3 is 16 amino acids long. V trimming: 5 bases; J trimming: 5 bases; junction bases outside the gene matches: 9. DNA for the CDR3: TGTGCCAGCAGCACCCCGGGAGCGGGGGGTACCGGGGAGCTGTTTTTT. Residues: CASSTPGAGGTGELFF.

The gene calls are TRBV6-1 and TRBJ2-6; 8 nucleotides align to TRBD1. The V segment lost 4 bases and the J segment 1 base; nucleotides outside the gene matches: 15. The V gene's germline CDR1 is MNHNS and CDR2 SASEGT. The CDR3 runs 20 residues. CDR3 nucleotides: TGTGCCAGCAGTGTAATGGGACAGGATGCTCGATTATCTGGGGCCAACGTCCTGACTTTC. This codes for CASSVMGQDARLSGANVLTF.

The chain is built from TRBV15 and TRBJ1-1, with D perhaps TRBD1 (5 bases). Germline CDR1 is LNHNV and CDR2 is YYDKDF (reference sequence). This CDR3 spans 15 amino acids. The V gene lost 0 bases and the J gene lost 3 bases, with 11 bases spanning the gap. CDR3 protein: CATSRDLRGDTEAFF. DNA of the CDR3: TGTGCCACCAGCAGAGATCTCCGGGGGGACACTGAAGCTTTCTTT.

The chain links TRBV7-9 to TRBJ1-1; TRBD1 agrees at 8 bases. J was trimmed by 9 bases and V by 5 bases; bases with no gene match: 8. This CDR3 has 13 amino acids. Germline V gene sequence: CDR1 SEHNR, CDR2 FQNEAQ (reference sequence). The CDR3 here is CASSTARQGKAFF. DNA for the CDR3: TGTGCCAGCAGCACCGCACGACAGGGGAAAGCTTTCTTT.

The rearrangement links TRBV5-1 to TRBJ2-1; a possible D gene is TRBD1 (6 bases). This CDR3 is 16 amino acids long. Germline V lookup: CDR1 SGHRS, CDR2 YFSETQ. V shed 4 bases and J shed 4 bases, with 18 bases lying between them. CDR3 loop: CASSRPMDSMYNEQFF. The CDR3 coding sequence is TGCGCCAGCAGCAGGCCGATGGACAGCATGTACAATGAGCAGTTCTTC.

The J gene is TRBJ1-5, the V gene TRBV4-1; 9 bases align to TRBD1. Trimming removed 0 bases from V and 2 bases from J; junction bases left unmatched: 2. Germline CDR1 reads MGHRA; CDR2 reads YSYEKL. This CDR3 has 16 residues. As DNA, the CDR3 is TGCGCCAGCAGCCAAGAATGGGACAGGGGCAATCAGCCCCAGCATTTT. Amino acid sequence: CASSQEWDRGNQPQHF.

This CDR3 reads CASSWGDPRGYTF. CDR3 DNA sequence: TGTGCCAGCAGCTGGGGGGACCCCCGAGGCTACACCTTC. V usage is TRBV5-4 and J usage is TRBJ1-2; D possibly corresponds to TRBD1 (5 bases). The CDR3 contains 13 residues. Trimming cost V 3 bases and J 8 bases, with 14 bases left between them. CDR1 and CDR2 (germline): SGHNT, YYREEE (reference sequence).

The J gene is TRBJ2-1, the V gene TRBV5-1; 9 nucleotides match TRBD1. Trimming at V came to 3 bases and at J to 9 bases, leaving 10 bases not matched to a gene. This CDR3 region has 15 residues. Germline lookup yields CDR1 SGHRS and CDR2 YFSETQ. DNA for the CDR3: TGCGCCAGCAGCTCGGGACAGGGAGGGGGAGGTGAGCAGTTCTTC. This gives the protein CASSSGQGGGGEQFF. Based on the CDR3 plus reference TRBV5-1 and TRBJ2-1, the full variable domain is KAGVTQTPRYLIKTRGQQVTLSCSPISGHRSVSWYQQTPGQGLQFLFEYFSETQRNKGNFPGRFSGRQFSNSRSEMNVSTLELGDSALYLCASSSGQGGGGEQFFGPGTRLTVL.

This chain connects TRBV2 to TRBJ1-1; TRBD1 might be the D (5 bases). This CDR3 has 12 residues. Per germline, CDR1 SNHLY and CDR2 FYNNEI. Between the trimmed V and J ends, which lost 7 bases and 4 bases, there was a span of 10 bases. This CDR3 is CASKSGGTEAFF. CDR3 in DNA: TGTGCCAGCAAATCCGGGGGCACTGAAGCTTTCTTT.

This rearrangement joins TRBV12-3 or TRBV12-4 to TRBJ2-1; 8 bases match TRBD2. Losses at the gene ends were 8 bases for V and 5 bases for J; bases not matched to a gene: 2. The CDR3 is 12 residues long. The DNA for the CDR3 is TGTGCCAGCGCGACTAGCGACAATGAGCAGTTCTTC. Amino acids: CASATSDNEQFF.

This chain joins TRBV30 and TRBJ2-2; D unclear. V was shortened by 4 bases and J by 5 bases, with 14 bases between the two germline ends. The CDR3 spans 14 residues. The V gene's germline CDR1 is GTSNPN and CDR2 SVGIG (reference sequence). This CDR3 reads CAWNPALRTGELFF. CDR3 DNA sequence: TGTGCCTGGAATCCCGCGCTTCGGACCGGGGAGCTGTTTTTT.

The gene calls are TRBV2 and TRBJ1-4; a weak D match, TRBD1 (5 bases). Germline V lookup: CDR1 SNHLY, CDR2 FYNNEI. V lost 0 bases, J lost 8 bases, and 13 bases lay in between. The CDR3 runs 15 residues. In DNA, the CDR3 is TGTGCCAGCAGTGAAGCCCAGGGTTTGTGGGAAAAACTGTTTTTT. Amino acid sequence: CASSEAQGLWEKLFF.

The chain joins TRBV4-2 to TRBJ2-5; 14 nucleotides agree with TRBD2. The CDR3 runs 17 residues. The J segment lost 2 bases and the V segment lost 3 bases, leaving 5 bases of the junction unmatched. The germline V gene has CDR1 LGHNA and CDR2 YNFKEQ. CDR3 nucleotides: TGTGCCAGCAGCCAGGGAGGGACTAGCGGGAGTCAAGAGACCCAGTACTTC. Its translation is CASSQGGTSGSQETQYF.

This clone showed up just once. The chain employs TRBV11-2 and TRBJ1-2; D ambiguous. The CDR3 extends over 14 amino acids. CDR1 is SGHAT and CDR2 is FQNNGV in the germline V gene. With 7 bases removed from V and 6 bases from J, the gap between germline ends came to 18 bases. Here the CDR3 DNA reads TGTGCCAGCACCCGTACCGGGGAAAGTGATGGCTACACCTTC. The encoded protein is CASTRTGESDGYTF.

The gene calls are TRBV5-1 and TRBJ1-6; D is unclear. Germline V gene data show CDR1 as SGHRS and CDR2 as YFSETQ. This CDR3 region has 13 residues. Deletions cut 1 base from V and 10 bases from J, with 9 bases between. The CDR3 reads CASSLSLSSPLHF. CDR3 sequence (DNA): TGCGCCAGCAGCTTGAGCCTTTCGTCACCCCTCCACTTT.

This rearrangement joins TRBV7-4 to TRBJ1-5; D ambiguous. The CDR3 has 14 amino acids. Germline V gene data show CDR1 as SGHVT and CDR2 as SQSDAQ. The V and J ends lost 4 bases and 10 bases respectively, with 17 bases between them. This CDR3 reads CASSSNSIISPQHF. Written as DNA, the CDR3 is TGTGCCAGCAGCTCTAACAGCATAATCAGCCCCCAGCATTTT.

The chain employs TRBV7-2 and TRBJ2-1; D might be TRBD1 (5 bases). CDR1 and CDR2 from the germline V gene are SGHTA and FQGNSA. V shed 4 bases and J shed 0 bases, with 22 bases lying between them. The CDR3 has 19 amino acids. The CDR3 here is CASSCRVRLFESSYNEQFF. Written as DNA, the CDR3 is TGTGCCAGCAGCTGCAGGGTTCGGTTGTTTGAATCCTCCTACAATGAGCAGTTCTTC.

The chain couples TRBV2 to TRBJ2-3; D is possibly TRBD2 (5 bases). Germline V lookup: CDR1 SNHLY, CDR2 FYNNEI. V lost 6 bases, J lost 4 bases, and 17 bases lay in between. The CDR3 runs 15 residues. In nucleotides, the CDR3 is TGTGCCAGCAGGGAGACCCGGGGTGGGGCAGATACGCAGTATTTT. Protein sequence: CASRETRGGADTQYF.

The chain carries TRBV10-3 and TRBJ1-1, with a weak D call TRBD1 (5 bases). The CDR3 extends over 14 amino acids. V was trimmed by 5 bases and J by 2 bases, leaving 12 bases between them. Germline V lookup: CDR1 ENHRY, CDR2 SYGVKD. CDR3 in amino acids: CAISPIRENTEAFF. In DNA form, the CDR3 reads TGTGCCATCAGTCCCATCAGGGAAAACACTGAAGCTTTCTTT.

This clone was observed a handful of times. This chain joins TRBV3-1 (or the pseudogene TRBV3-2) and TRBJ2-1; 9 bases map to TRBD2. Per the germline V gene, CDR1 is LGHDT and CDR2 is YNNKEL (reference sequence). Trimming at V came to 0 bases and at J to 0 bases, leaving 15 bases not matched to a gene. The CDR3 contains 21 residues. The CDR3 DNA sequence: TGTGCCAGCAGCCAAGATCTTCAGCGGGGGGTAGGCCTGAGCTCCTACAATGAGCAGTTCTTC. Residues: CASSQDLQRGVGLSSYNEQFF.

This chain uses TRBV4-1 with TRBJ2-3; 7 bases are a match to TRBD1. The CDR3 consists of 15 residues. J was trimmed by 6 bases and V by 3 bases; bases with no gene match: 9. In germline, CDR1 is MGHRA, CDR2 YSYEKL. CDR3 sequence reads: CASSHQDRSPDTQYF. CDR3 nucleotide sequence: TGCGCCAGCAGCCACCAGGACAGGTCGCCGGATACGCAGTATTTT.

The chain has TRBV9 and TRBJ1-2; possible D gene TRBD1, 6 bases. CDR3 size: 15 residues. V gave up 4 bases and J gave up 2 bases, with 15 bases separating them. Germline CDR1 reads SGDLS; CDR2 reads YYNGEE. The chain's CDR3 is CASSPPDQGNYGYTF. DNA of the CDR3: TGTGCCAGCAGCCCTCCCGATCAGGGGAACTATGGCTACACCTTC.

The chain couples TRBV23-1 to TRBJ1-1; tentative D call: TRBD1 (5 bases). TRBV23-1 is marked as an open reading frame, function uncertain. The length of the CDR3 is 14 residues. With 8 bases removed from V and 5 bases from J, the gap between germline ends came to 18 bases. CDR3 in amino acids: CASRDFRVITEAFF. In DNA, the CDR3 is TGCGCCAGCCGAGACTTCAGGGTGATAACTGAAGCTTTCTTT.

This clone was observed a handful of times. The V call is TRBV19, the J call TRBJ1-2; D is undetermined. Between the trimmed V and J ends, which lost 3 bases and 4 bases, there was a span of 15 bases. CDR3 length: 15 amino acids. The germline V gene encodes CDR1 LNHDA and CDR2 SQIVND (reference sequence). In DNA form, the CDR3 reads TGTGCCAGTAGTATTCGGTACGCGGAGGGCTATGGCTACACCTTC. Translating it yields CASSIRYAEGYGYTF. Drawing the rest from reference TRBV19 and TRBJ1-2, the complete variable domain is DGGITQSPKYLFRKEGQNVTLSCEQNLNHDAMYWYRQDPGQGLRLIYYSQIVNDFQKGDIAEGYSVSREKKESFPLTVTSAQKNPTAFYLCASSIRYAEGYGYTFGSGTRLTVV.

The rearrangement joins TRBV10-1 to TRBJ1-1; D is unclear. Deletions cut 3 bases from V and 0 bases from J, with 17 bases between. The germline gives CDR1 WNHNN, CDR2 SYGVQD (reference sequence). This CDR3 region has 17 residues. The CDR3 spells CASSEREVYIMNTEAFF. DNA of the CDR3: TGCGCCAGCAGTGAACGAGAGGTCTATATAATGAACACTGAAGCTTTCTTT.

This clone was observed a single time. This chain uses TRBV2 with TRBJ1-2, with no clear D. The CDR3 length is 13 residues. Germline CDR1 reads SNHLY; CDR2 reads FYNNEI. V lost 2 bases and J 6 bases, leaving 10 bases between the germline ends. CDR3 protein: CASSEKKADGYTF. The CDR3 region has the DNA TGTGCCAGCAGTGAAAAAAAGGCGGATGGCTACACCTTC.

The genes are TRBV28 and TRBJ1-3; 7 bases align to TRBD1. Germline V gives CDR1 MDHEN, CDR2 SYDVKM. V trimming: 4 bases; J trimming: 4 bases; junction bases outside the gene matches: 7. The CDR3 length is 15 residues. CDR3 DNA sequence: TGTGCCAGCAGTTCTTTGGGGACAGTCGGAAACACCATATATTTT. This gives the protein CASSSLGTVGNTIYF.